A selection of T cell receptor beta chains follows, all from one sample in a study of T cell responses to AZD1222 COVID-19 vaccine. Libraries were prepared by immunoSEQ multiplex PCR; TCRdb keeps only in-frame clonotypes and omits some of them. The data hold more than 90,000 clones, with more than 75% observed a single time. The starting material was peripheral blood, obtained 28 days after the second AZD1222 dose. The receptors come from an adult who received the AZD1222 COVID-19 vaccine. Both conserved end residues are part of each CDR3. A D gene is named only where the DNA matches it firmly. Size is omitted from some rows. Given values are once, few, many or a class for expanded clones.

j_call: TRBJ1-6
v_call: TRBV6-5
d_call: TRBD1
clone_size: once
cdr3_nt: TGTGCCAGCAGTTACGTAGGACAGGGTAATTCACCCCTCCACTTT
cdr3_aa: CASSYVGQGNSPLHF

j_call: TRBJ1-2
v_call: TRBV7-3
d_call: .
clone_size: .
cdr3_nt: TGTGCCAGCAGCTTCTCTTCTGGGAACTATGGCTACACCTTC
cdr3_aa: CASSFSSGNYGYTF

j_call: TRBJ1-1
v_call: TRBV7-9
d_call: .
clone_size: .
cdr3_nt: TGTGCCAGCAGCTTAGCGCGGGACATGAACACTGAAGCTTTCTTT
cdr3_aa: CASSLARDMNTEAFF

j_call: TRBJ1-1
v_call: TRBV6-5
d_call: .
clone_size: .
cdr3_nt: TGTGCCAGCAGTTACTCGGACAAGAACACTGAAGCTTTCTTT
cdr3_aa: CASSYSDKNTEAFF

j_call: TRBJ1-6
v_call: TRBV4-3
d_call: .
clone_size: .
cdr3_nt: TGCGCCAGCAGCCAAGAGGGGACTAATAATTCACCCCTCCACTTT
cdr3_aa: CASSQEGTNNSPLHF

j_call: TRBJ1-2
v_call: TRBV19
d_call: .
clone_size: .
cdr3_nt: TGTGCCAGTAGTACATTGGGACATCTGAACTATGGCTACACCTTC
cdr3_aa: CASSTLGHLNYGYTF

j_call: TRBJ2-1
v_call: TRBV19
d_call: .
clone_size: .
cdr3_nt: TGTGCCACCGCCGCGGGAGAGCAGTTCTTC
cdr3_aa: CATAAGEQFF

j_call: TRBJ2-6
v_call: TRBV5-1
d_call: .
clone_size: .
cdr3_nt: TGCGCCAGCAGCTTGGGTCTCATCTCTGGGGCCAACGTCCTGACTTTC
cdr3_aa: CASSLGLISGANVLTF

j_call: TRBJ1-5
v_call: TRBV2
d_call: TRBD1
clone_size: .
cdr3_nt: TGTGCCAGCAGTCCCGGGACAGGGGCGAGGCAGCCCCAGCATTTT
cdr3_aa: CASSPGTGARQPQHF

j_call: TRBJ2-7
v_call: TRBV20-1
d_call: TRBD2
clone_size: once
cdr3_nt: TGCAGTGCTAGTAAGCGGGGGGTCTACGAGCAGTACTTC
cdr3_aa: CSASKRGVYEQYF

j_call: TRBJ1-1
v_call: TRBV29-1
d_call: .
clone_size: .
cdr3_nt: TGCAGCGTGAGAAGGGCGAACACTGAAGCTTTCTTT
cdr3_aa: CSVRRANTEAFF

j_call: TRBJ1-6
v_call: TRBV27
d_call: TRBD1
clone_size: .
cdr3_nt: TGTGCCAGCAGCCTGGGGACAGATAATTCACCCCTCCACTTT
cdr3_aa: CASSLGTDNSPLHF

j_call: TRBJ1-3
v_call: TRBV11-2
d_call: .
clone_size: .
cdr3_nt: TGTGCCAGCAGTCTACAAGGCCCGGTGCGGAACACCATATATTTT
cdr3_aa: CASSLQGPVRNTIYF

j_call: TRBJ2-7
v_call: TRBV7-3
d_call: .
clone_size: .
cdr3_nt: TGTGCCAGCAGTGGTCGTACAGTGTTCTACGAGCAGTACTTC
cdr3_aa: CASSGRTVFYEQYF

j_call: TRBJ1-1
v_call: TRBV9
d_call: .
clone_size: .
cdr3_nt: TGTGCCAGCAGCGTAGGGCCGGGGGACACTGAAGCTTTCTTT
cdr3_aa: CASSVGPGDTEAFF

j_call: TRBJ1-2
v_call: TRBV20-1
d_call: .
clone_size: .
cdr3_nt: TGCAGTGCTAGGGACAACTATGGCTACACCTTC
cdr3_aa: CSARDNYGYTF

j_call: TRBJ1-2
v_call: TRBV7-9
d_call: .
clone_size: .
cdr3_nt: TGTGCCAGCAGCTTAGAAGGGGCTGGCTACACCTTC
cdr3_aa: CASSLEGAGYTF

j_call: TRBJ1-4
v_call: TRBV12-3/TRBV12-4
d_call: .
clone_size: .
cdr3_nt: TGTGCCAGCAGTTTACGGAGCAGGGAAAAACTGTTTTTT
cdr3_aa: CASSLRSREKLFF

j_call: TRBJ1-5
v_call: TRBV5-6
d_call: .
clone_size: .
cdr3_nt: TGTGCCAGCAGCTTGTCAGCAAATCAGCCCCAGCATTTT
cdr3_aa: CASSLSANQPQHF

j_call: TRBJ2-7
v_call: TRBV19
d_call: .
clone_size: .
cdr3_nt: TGTGCCAGTAGTCCTACGGGCTACGAGCAGTACTTC
cdr3_aa: CASSPTGYEQYF

j_call: TRBJ1-1
v_call: TRBV6-6
d_call: .
clone_size: .
cdr3_nt: TGTGCCAGCAGTCCAGGGGACAAAGCCATCTTGGGCACTGAAGCTTTCTTT
cdr3_aa: CASSPGDKAILGTEAFF

j_call: TRBJ2-1
v_call: TRBV19
d_call: TRBD2
clone_size: few
cdr3_nt: TGTGCCAGTAGTATGACTAGCGTCAGCAATGAGCAGTTCTTC
cdr3_aa: CASSMTSVSNEQFF

j_call: TRBJ1-2
v_call: TRBV28
d_call: .
clone_size: .
cdr3_nt: TGTGCCAGCAGTTTAGGTGGCAGACCCTATGGCTACACCTTC
cdr3_aa: CASSLGGRPYGYTF

j_call: TRBJ1-3
v_call: TRBV11-3
d_call: TRBD1
clone_size: .
cdr3_nt: TGTGCCAGCAGCCATCCAGGGGGGACAGGGCCCCTCTCTGGAAACACCATATATTTT
cdr3_aa: CASSHPGGTGPLSGNTIYF

j_call: TRBJ2-7
v_call: TRBV7-2
d_call: .
clone_size: once
cdr3_nt: TGTGCCAGCAGCCCACGGGCCGCCTCCTACGAGCAGTACTTC
cdr3_aa: CASSPRAASYEQYF

j_call: TRBJ2-7
v_call: TRBV19
d_call: .
clone_size: once
cdr3_nt: TGTGCCAGTAGTATAATTGGTACCGCACGGGAGCAGTACTTC
cdr3_aa: CASSIIGTAREQYF

j_call: TRBJ2-3
v_call: TRBV7-9
d_call: TRBD2
clone_size: .
cdr3_nt: TGTGCCAGCAGCCTCCCTCCTAGCGGAAGCACAGATACGCAGTATTTT
cdr3_aa: CASSLPPSGSTDTQYF

j_call: TRBJ1-5
v_call: TRBV23-1
d_call: .
clone_size: .
cdr3_nt: TGCGCCAGCAGTCAATCGGGGGTCGGCTGCAAGGAGCCCCAGCATTTT
cdr3_aa: CASSQSGVGCKEPQHF

j_call: TRBJ2-7
v_call: TRBV6-2/TRBV6-3
d_call: .
clone_size: .
cdr3_nt: TGTGCCAGCAGTCAGGACTCCAGGGGCTTCGAGCAGTACTTC
cdr3_aa: CASSQDSRGFEQYF

j_call: TRBJ2-7
v_call: TRBV27
d_call: TRBD1
clone_size: .
cdr3_nt: TGTGCCAGCAGTTTATCGTTTGGGAGCGGACAGGGGGCGTTTAGTGCATACGAGCAGTACTTC
cdr3_aa: CASSLSFGSGQGAFSAYEQYF

j_call: TRBJ2-7
v_call: TRBV12-5
d_call: .
clone_size: .
cdr3_nt: TGTGCTAGTGGTTTGGGTACAGGGAGAGGGGCCTACGAGCAGTACTTC
cdr3_aa: CASGLGTGRGAYEQYF

j_call: TRBJ2-4
v_call: TRBV30
d_call: .
clone_size: .
cdr3_nt: TGTGCCTGGATCCCGGGGGCAGGGCATGCCTTAGCCAAAAACATTCAGTACTTC
cdr3_aa: CAWIPGAGHALAKNIQYF

j_call: TRBJ1-1
v_call: TRBV19
d_call: TRBD1
clone_size: .
cdr3_nt: TGTGCCACTAACAGGGGGGACACTGAAGCTTTCTTT
cdr3_aa: CATNRGDTEAFF

j_call: TRBJ2-2
v_call: TRBV27
d_call: .
clone_size: once
cdr3_nt: TGTGCCAGCACCTTGTGGGCGACAGGAAACACCGGGGAGCTGTTTTTT
cdr3_aa: CASTLWATGNTGELFF

j_call: TRBJ1-4
v_call: TRBV2
d_call: .
clone_size: .
cdr3_nt: TGTGCCAGCAGACTCGGGGGCGCAGGAGGGGAAAAACTGTTTTTT
cdr3_aa: CASRLGGAGGEKLFF

j_call: TRBJ1-3
v_call: TRBV10-3
d_call: TRBD1
clone_size: .
cdr3_nt: TGTGCCATCAACAGGGGCGATTACTCTGGAAACACCATATATTTT
cdr3_aa: CAINRGDYSGNTIYF

j_call: TRBJ1-6
v_call: TRBV7-2
d_call: .
clone_size: .
cdr3_nt: TGTGCCAGCAGCCCACAGGGCCCCCCCTATAATTCACCCCTCCACTTT
cdr3_aa: CASSPQGPPYNSPLHF

j_call: TRBJ1-5
v_call: TRBV10-3
d_call: .
clone_size: once
cdr3_nt: TGTGCCATCAGTGTAGAGGGAAATCAGCCCCAGCATTTT
cdr3_aa: CAISVEGNQPQHF

j_call: TRBJ1-1
v_call: TRBV6-4
d_call: TRBD1
clone_size: .
cdr3_nt: TGTGCCAGCAGGAGGGACAGGCTGGCGGACACTGAAGCTTTCTTT
cdr3_aa: CASRRDRLADTEAFF

j_call: TRBJ2-2
v_call: TRBV7-2
d_call: .
clone_size: once
cdr3_nt: TGTGCCAGCAGCGACTTTCTGGGCACCGGGGAGCTGTTTTTT
cdr3_aa: CASSDFLGTGELFF

j_call: TRBJ1-5
v_call: TRBV6-5
d_call: .
clone_size: .
cdr3_nt: TGTGCCAGCAGTTACTCGAGGCAGGGGTATCAGCCCCAGCATTTT
cdr3_aa: CASSYSRQGYQPQHF

j_call: TRBJ2-7
v_call: TRBV7-9
d_call: TRBD1
clone_size: .
cdr3_nt: TGTGCCTGCAGACCCGGGACAGGGGGCCTGACTGACTACGAGCAGTACTTC
cdr3_aa: CACRPGTGGLTDYEQYF

j_call: TRBJ1-2
v_call: TRBV29-1
d_call: TRBD1
clone_size: once
cdr3_nt: TGCAGCATTGGACAGGGGGCCGATGGCTACACCTTC
cdr3_aa: CSIGQGADGYTF

j_call: TRBJ2-1
v_call: TRBV19
d_call: TRBD2
clone_size: .
cdr3_nt: TGTGCCAGTAGTAGGATATTGCAGGGACTAGCGAAGCCGTTCTTC
cdr3_aa: CASSRILQGLAKPFF

j_call: TRBJ1-2
v_call: TRBV7-6
d_call: .
clone_size: .
cdr3_nt: TGTGCCAGCTCGGGAGGCTCGACTAATTACTATGGCTACACCTTC
cdr3_aa: CASSGGSTNYYGYTF

j_call: TRBJ2-7
v_call: TRBV19
d_call: TRBD1
clone_size: .
cdr3_nt: TGTGCCAGTAGTTCTCTCGGGACAGAGAAATCCTACGAGCAGTACTTC
cdr3_aa: CASSSLGTEKSYEQYF

j_call: TRBJ1-5
v_call: TRBV30
d_call: TRBD1
clone_size: .
cdr3_nt: TGTGCCTGGGCGACGACAGGGCTTCAGCCCCAGCATTTT
cdr3_aa: CAWATTGLQPQHF

j_call: TRBJ2-1
v_call: TRBV6-2/TRBV6-3
d_call: TRBD2
clone_size: .
cdr3_nt: TGTGCCAGCAGTTATGGCGGGAGGGAGCAGTTCTTC
cdr3_aa: CASSYGGREQFF

j_call: TRBJ2-1
v_call: TRBV10-1
d_call: TRBD2
clone_size: .
cdr3_nt: TGCGCCAGCGGAGGGAGCGGGAGAAGAACCTACAATGAGCAGTTCTTC
cdr3_aa: CASGGSGRRTYNEQFF

j_call: TRBJ2-3
v_call: TRBV4-3
d_call: TRBD2
clone_size: .
cdr3_nt: TGCGCCAGCAGCCAAGATCTGCCTAGCGGGGTGAGCACAGATACGCAGTATTTT
cdr3_aa: CASSQDLPSGVSTDTQYF

j_call: TRBJ1-2
v_call: TRBV25-1
d_call: .
clone_size: .
cdr3_nt: TGTGCCAGCTCCCCCGCCTTCCAATTTGGCTACACCTTC
cdr3_aa: CASSPAFQFGYTF

j_call: TRBJ1-4
v_call: TRBV9
d_call: TRBD1
clone_size: .
cdr3_nt: TGTGCCAGCACACCAACAGGGGGAGAAAATGAAAAACTGTTTTTT
cdr3_aa: CASTPTGGENEKLFF

j_call: TRBJ2-1
v_call: TRBV6-5
d_call: .
clone_size: .
cdr3_nt: TGTGCCAGCAGTTCCTTTAACGGGGCCTACAATGAGCAGTTCTTC
cdr3_aa: CASSSFNGAYNEQFF

j_call: TRBJ2-2
v_call: TRBV28
d_call: .
clone_size: .
cdr3_nt: TGTGCCGGGGCTAGATGGAACACCGGGGAGCTGTTTTTT
cdr3_aa: CAGARWNTGELFF